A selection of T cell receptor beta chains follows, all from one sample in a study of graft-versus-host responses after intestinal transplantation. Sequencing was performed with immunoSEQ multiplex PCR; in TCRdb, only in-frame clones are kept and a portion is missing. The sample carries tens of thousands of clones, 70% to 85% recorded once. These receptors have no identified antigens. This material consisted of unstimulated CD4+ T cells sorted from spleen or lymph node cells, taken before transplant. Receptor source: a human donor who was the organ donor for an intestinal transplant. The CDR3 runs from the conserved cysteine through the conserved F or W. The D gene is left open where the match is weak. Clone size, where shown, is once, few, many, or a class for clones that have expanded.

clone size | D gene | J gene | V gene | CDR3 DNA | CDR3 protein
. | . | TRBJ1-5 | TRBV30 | TGTGCCTGGAACCAGGGACTTAGCCAGCCCCAGCATTTT | CAWNQGLSQPQHF
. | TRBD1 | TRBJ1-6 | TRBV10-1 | TGCGCCAGCAGTGAAGACAGGGTCGACTCACCCCTCCACTTT | CASSEDRVDSPLHF
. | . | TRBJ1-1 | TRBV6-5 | TGTGCCAGCAGTGAGGGGACACCGAACACTGAAGCTTTCTTT | CASSEGTPNTEAFF
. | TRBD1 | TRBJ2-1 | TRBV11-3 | TGTGCCAGCACCAGACAGGGGTCGGCTTACAATGAGCAGTTCTTC | CASTRQGSAYNEQFF
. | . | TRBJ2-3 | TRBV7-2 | TGTGCCAGCAGCTTAGCGCGCCTGACATACGATACGCAGTATTTT | CASSLARLTYDTQYF
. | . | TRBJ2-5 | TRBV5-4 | TGTGCCAGCAGCTTGGGCGGGGCTGAAGAGACCCAGTACTTC | CASSLGGAEETQYF
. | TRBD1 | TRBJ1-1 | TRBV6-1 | TGTGCCAGCAGTTCCTCCGACAGGGGAGTCAAAGCTTTCTTT | CASSSSDRGVKAFF
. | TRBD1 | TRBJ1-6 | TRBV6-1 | TGTGCCAGCGTGGACAGGGGTAATTCACCCCTCCACTTT | CASVDRGNSPLHF
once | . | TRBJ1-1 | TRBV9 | TGTGCCAGCAGCGTAGCTTCCATGAACACTGAAGCTTTCTTT | CASSVASMNTEAFF
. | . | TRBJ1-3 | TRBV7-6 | TGTGCCAGCAGCCGGGTCTCTGGAAACACCATATATTTT | CASSRVSGNTIYF
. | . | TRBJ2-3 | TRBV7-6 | TGTGCCAGCAGCAAGGTGGGCACAGATACGCAGTATTTT | CASSKVGTDTQYF
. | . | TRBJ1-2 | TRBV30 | TGTGCCTGGAGTGGGGGAAACTATGGCTACACCTTC | CAWSGGNYGYTF
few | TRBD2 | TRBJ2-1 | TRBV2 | TGTGCCACACTAGCGAATGAGCAGTTCTTC | CATLANEQFF
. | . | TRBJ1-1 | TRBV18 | TGTGCCAGCTCACGGGACGGACCTGAAGCTTTCTTT | CASSRDGPEAFF
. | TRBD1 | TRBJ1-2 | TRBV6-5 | TGTGCCAGCACCTTAGGACAGGGTTATGGCTACACCTTC | CASTLGQGYGYTF
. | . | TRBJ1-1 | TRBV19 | TGTGCCAGTAGTATAGACTCGGTGTACACTGAAGCTTTCTTT | CASSIDSVYTEAFF
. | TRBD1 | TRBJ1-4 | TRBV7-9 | TGTGCCAGCAGCTCACAGGGGTTGGAGGAAAAACTGTTTTTT | CASSSQGLEEKLFF
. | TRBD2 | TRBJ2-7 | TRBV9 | TGTGCCAGCAGCCCTAGACTAGCGGGAGTCGGCGAGCAGTACTTC | CASSPRLAGVGEQYF
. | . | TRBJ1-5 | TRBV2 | TGTGCCAGCAGTGGACGGGTGGGGCAGCCCCAGCATTTT | CASSGRVGQPQHF
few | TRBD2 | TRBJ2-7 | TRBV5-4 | TGTGCCAGCAGCTGGGTCGGGAGGAGCCACGAGCAGTACTTC | CASSWVGRSHEQYF